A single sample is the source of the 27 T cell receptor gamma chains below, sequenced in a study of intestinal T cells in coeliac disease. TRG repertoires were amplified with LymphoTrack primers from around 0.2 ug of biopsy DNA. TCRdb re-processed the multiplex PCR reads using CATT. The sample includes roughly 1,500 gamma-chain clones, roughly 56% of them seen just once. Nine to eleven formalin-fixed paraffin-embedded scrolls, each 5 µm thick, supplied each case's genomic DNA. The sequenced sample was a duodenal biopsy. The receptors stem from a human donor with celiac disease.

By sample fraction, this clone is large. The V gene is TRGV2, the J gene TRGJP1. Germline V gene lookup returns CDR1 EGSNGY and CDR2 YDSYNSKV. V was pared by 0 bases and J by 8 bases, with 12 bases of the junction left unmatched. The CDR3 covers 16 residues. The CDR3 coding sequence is TGTGCCACCTGGGACGGGTCCCGTATCAAAGGTTGGTTCAAGATATTT. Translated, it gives CATWDGSRIKGWFKIF.

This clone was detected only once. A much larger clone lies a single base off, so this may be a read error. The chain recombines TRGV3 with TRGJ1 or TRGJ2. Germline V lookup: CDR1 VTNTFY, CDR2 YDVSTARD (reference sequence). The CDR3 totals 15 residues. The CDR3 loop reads CATWGRPTNYYKKLF. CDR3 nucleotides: TGTGCCACCTGGGGCAGGCCCACGAATTATTATAAGAAACTCTTT.

CDR3 in DNA: TGTGCCTGCTGGATTAGGTCACGTCGTGGGAAACTCTTT. Protein sequence: CACWIRSRRGKLF. The rearrangement links TRGV11 to TRGJ1 or TRGJ2. TRGV11 is noted as an ORF with a role that remains uncertain. The CDR3 length is 13 residues. V shed 3 bases and J 12 bases; nucleotides not matched to a gene: 11.

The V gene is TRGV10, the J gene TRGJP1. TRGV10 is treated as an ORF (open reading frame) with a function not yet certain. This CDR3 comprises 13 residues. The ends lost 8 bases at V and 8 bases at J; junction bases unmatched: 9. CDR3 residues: CAAWELGGWFKIF. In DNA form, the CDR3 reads TGTGCTGCGTGGGAGTTGGGGGGTTGGTTCAAGATATTT.

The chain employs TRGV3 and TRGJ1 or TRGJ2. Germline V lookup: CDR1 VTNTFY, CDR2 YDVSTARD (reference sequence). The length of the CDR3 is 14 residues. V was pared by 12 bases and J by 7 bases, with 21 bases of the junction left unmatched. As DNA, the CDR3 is TGTGCCCGACCTGGGACAGGTGGGGAGTATAAGAAACTCTTT. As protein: CARPGTGGEYKKLF.

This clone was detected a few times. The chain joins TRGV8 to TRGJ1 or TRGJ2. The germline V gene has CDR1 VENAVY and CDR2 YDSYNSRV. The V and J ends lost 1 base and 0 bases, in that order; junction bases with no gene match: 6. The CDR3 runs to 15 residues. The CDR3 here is CATWDSRSNYYKKLF. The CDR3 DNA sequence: TGTGCCACCTGGGATAGCCGTTCGAATTATTATAAGAAACTCTTT.

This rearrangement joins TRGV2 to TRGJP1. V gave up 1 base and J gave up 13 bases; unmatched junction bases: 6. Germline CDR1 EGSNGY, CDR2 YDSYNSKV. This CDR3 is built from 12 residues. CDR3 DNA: TGTGCCACCTGGGACGGTCAAGTGTTCAAGATATTT. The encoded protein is CATWDGQVFKIF.

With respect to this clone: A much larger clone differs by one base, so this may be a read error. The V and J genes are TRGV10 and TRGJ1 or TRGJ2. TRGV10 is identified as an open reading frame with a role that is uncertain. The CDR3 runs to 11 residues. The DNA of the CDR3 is TGTGCTACGTGGGATTATTATAAGAAACTCTTT. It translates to CATWDYYKKLF.

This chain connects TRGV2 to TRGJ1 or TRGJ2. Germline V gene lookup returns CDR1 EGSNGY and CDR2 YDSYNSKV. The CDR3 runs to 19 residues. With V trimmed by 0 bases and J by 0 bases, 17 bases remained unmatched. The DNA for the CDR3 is TGTGCCACCTGGGACGGGCGGGCGCGAAATCCCATGAATTATTATAAGAAACTCTTT. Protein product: CATWDGRARNPMNYYKKLF.

The CDR3 DNA reads as TGTGCCACCTGGGACGGACCCGTAGGTGATTGGATCAAGACGTTT. This sequence encodes CATWDGPVGDWIKTF. V gene TRGV2 combines with J gene TRGJP2. Unmatched junction bases numbered 8, after V lost 1 base and J lost 6 bases. There are 15 residues in the CDR3. Germline CDR1 is EGSNGY and CDR2 is YDSYNSKV.

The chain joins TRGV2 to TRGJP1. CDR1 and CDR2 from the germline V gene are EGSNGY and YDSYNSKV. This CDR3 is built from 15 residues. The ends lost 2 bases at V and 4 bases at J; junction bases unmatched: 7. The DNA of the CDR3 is TGTGCCACCTGGGACGAGCGGGGCACTGGTTGGTTCAAGATATTT. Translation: CATWDERGTGWFKIF.

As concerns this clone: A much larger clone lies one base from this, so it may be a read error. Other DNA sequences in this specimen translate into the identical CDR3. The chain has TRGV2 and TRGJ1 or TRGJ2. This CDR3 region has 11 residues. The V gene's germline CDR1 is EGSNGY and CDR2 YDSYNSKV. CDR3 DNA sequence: TGTGCCACCTGGGACGGAATTAAGAAACTTTTT. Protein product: CATWDGIKKLF.

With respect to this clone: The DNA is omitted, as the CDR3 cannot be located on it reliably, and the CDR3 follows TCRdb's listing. CDR3 residues: CTTVPAGLGTWELF. V is TRGV11 and J is TRGJ1 or TRGJ2. TRGV11 is noted as an ORF with a role that remains uncertain. The length of the CDR3 is 14 amino acids, counting both ends.

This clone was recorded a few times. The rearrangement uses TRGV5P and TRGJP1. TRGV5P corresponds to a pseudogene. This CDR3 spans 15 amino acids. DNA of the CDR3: TGTGCCACCTGGGGCGGGTATACCACTGGTTGGTTCAAGATATTT. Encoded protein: CATWGGYTTGWFKIF.

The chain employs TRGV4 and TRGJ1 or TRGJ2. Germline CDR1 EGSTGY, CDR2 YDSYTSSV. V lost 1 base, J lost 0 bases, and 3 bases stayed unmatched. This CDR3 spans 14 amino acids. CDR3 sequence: CATWDGENYYKKLF. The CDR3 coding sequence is TGTGCCACCTGGGATGGTGAGAATTATTATAAGAAACTCTTT.

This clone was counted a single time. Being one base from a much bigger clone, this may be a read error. The CDR3 region has the DNA TGTGCCACCTGGGATGAGGCGGGATTGAATGGTGGTTGGTTCAAGATATTT. It specifies CATWDEAGLNGGWFKIF. The chain employs TRGV4 and TRGJP1. This CDR3 region has 17 residues. Looked up from germline, CDR1 is EGSTGY and CDR2 is YDSYTSSV. The ends lost 2 bases at V and 7 bases at J; junction bases unmatched: 16.

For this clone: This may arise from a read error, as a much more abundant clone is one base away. The CDR3 region is CTTWNQLRYWFKIF. CDR3 DNA sequence: TGTACTACGTGGAACCAATTGCGATATTGGTTCAAGATATTT. The V and J genes are TRGV10 and TRGJP1. TRGV10 is treated as an ORF (open reading frame) with a function not yet certain. CDR3 length: 14 amino acids.

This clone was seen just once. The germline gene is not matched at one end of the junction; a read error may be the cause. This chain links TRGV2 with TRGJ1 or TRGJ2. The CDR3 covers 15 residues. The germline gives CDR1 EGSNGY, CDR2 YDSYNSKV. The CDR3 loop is CAIWDGLQTNYKKLF. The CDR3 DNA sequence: TGTGCCATCTGGGACGGGCTCCAGACGAATTATAAGAAACTCTTT.

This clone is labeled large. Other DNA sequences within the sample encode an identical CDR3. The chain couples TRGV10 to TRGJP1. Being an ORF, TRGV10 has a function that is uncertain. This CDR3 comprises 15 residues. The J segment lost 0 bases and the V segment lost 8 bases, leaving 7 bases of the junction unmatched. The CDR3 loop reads CAAWDLHTTGWFKIF. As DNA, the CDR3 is TGTGCTGCGTGGGACCTCCATACCACTGGTTGGTTCAAGATATTT.

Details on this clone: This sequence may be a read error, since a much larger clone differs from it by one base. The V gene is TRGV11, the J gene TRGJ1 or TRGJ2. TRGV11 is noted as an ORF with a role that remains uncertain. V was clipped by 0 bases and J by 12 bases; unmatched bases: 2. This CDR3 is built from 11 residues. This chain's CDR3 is CACWIRHGKLF. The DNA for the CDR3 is TGTGCCTGCTGGATTAGGCACGGGAAACTCTTT.

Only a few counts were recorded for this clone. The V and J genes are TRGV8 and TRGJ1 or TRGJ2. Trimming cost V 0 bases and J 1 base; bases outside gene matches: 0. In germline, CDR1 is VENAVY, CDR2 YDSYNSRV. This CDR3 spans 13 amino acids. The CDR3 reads CATWDRNYYKKLF. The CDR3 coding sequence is TGTGCCACCTGGGATAGGAATTATTATAAGAAACTCTTT.

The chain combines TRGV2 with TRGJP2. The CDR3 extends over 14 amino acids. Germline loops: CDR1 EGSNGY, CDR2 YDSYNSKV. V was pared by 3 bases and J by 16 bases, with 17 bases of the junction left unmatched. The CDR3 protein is CATWDSLLRLDKTF. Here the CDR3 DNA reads TGTGCCACCTGGGACTCCCTTTTGAGATTGGACAAGACGTTT.

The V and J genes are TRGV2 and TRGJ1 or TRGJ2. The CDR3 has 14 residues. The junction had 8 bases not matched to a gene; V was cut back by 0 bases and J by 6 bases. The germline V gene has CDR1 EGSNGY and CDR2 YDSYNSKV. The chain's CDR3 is CATWDGPWVYKKLF. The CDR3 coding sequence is TGTGCCACCTGGGACGGGCCGTGGGTTTATAAGAAACTCTTT.

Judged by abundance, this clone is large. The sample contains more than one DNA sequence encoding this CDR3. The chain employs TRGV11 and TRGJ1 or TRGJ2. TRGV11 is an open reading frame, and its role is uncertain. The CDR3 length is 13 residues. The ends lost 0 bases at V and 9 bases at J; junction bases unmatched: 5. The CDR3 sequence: CACWIRHDCKKLF. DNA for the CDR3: TGTGCCTGCTGGATTAGGCACGACTGTAAGAAACTCTTT.

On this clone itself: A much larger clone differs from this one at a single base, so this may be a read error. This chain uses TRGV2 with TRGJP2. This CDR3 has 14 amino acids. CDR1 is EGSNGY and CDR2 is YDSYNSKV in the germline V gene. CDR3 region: CATWGGVSDWIKTF. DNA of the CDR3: TGTGCCACCTGGGGCGGGGTAAGTGATTGGATCAAGACGTTT.

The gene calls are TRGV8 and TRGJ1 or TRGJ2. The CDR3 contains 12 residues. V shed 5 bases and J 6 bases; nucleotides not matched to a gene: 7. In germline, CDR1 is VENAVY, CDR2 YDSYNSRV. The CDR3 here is CATWGTPYKKLF. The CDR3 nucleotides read TGTGCCACCTGGGGGACCCCTTATAAGAAACTCTTT.

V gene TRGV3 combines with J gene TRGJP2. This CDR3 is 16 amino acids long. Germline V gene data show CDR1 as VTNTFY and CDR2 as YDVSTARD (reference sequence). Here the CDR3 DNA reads TGTGCACCTGGACAGGCGAGGGGTAGTAGTGATTGGATCAAGACGTTT. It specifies CAPGQARGSSDWIKTF.